This T cell receptor beta chain was sequenced in a study of blood T cell repertoires in COVID-19 (dated by TCRdb to 2020 to 2022). As for the study more broadly: Collaborator samples came from the United States, Italy and Spain and covered acute and convalescent phases of COVID-19. The samples were drawn from two sources: the first 160 participants of the ongoing ImmuneRACE study, and 950 to 1,500 subjects contributed by 6 global collaborators. Subjects who had been exposed to COVID-19, were actively infected with it, or had recovered from it provided the deeply sampled blood TCRbeta repertoires that made up the dataset. A de-identified subject ID, COVID-19 status, age in years and sex were almost always included in the sample metadata. The repertoires were released in a freely available public database intended as a resource for research on the immune response to SARS-CoV-2. HLA class I and class II types, where available, came from metadata supplied by the sample provider rather than from assay-based typing. The material from the prospective study consisted of cDNA or gDNA derived from T cells, B-cell-depleted T cells, or PBMCs.

One collaborating source in Seattle enrolled patients while the patients were actively infected and followed the patients over time throughout the course of disease. Whole blood was collected in K2EDTA tubes by collaborating institutions according to the institutions' own protocols. Collaborator samples were shipped for TCRbeta analysis as frozen whole blood, isolated PBMCs, or DNA extracted from either sample type. The V end loses 2 bases and the J end loses 2 bases, and a stretch of 4 bases separates them. From the cysteine up to the phenylalanine, the CDR3 has a length of 12 residues. Kept here is only the CDR3 DNA, which spans 36 bases and is read in frame from base 1. The germline V gene (reference sequence) provides CDR1 GTSNPN and CDR2 SVGIG. The immunoSEQ Assay, a bias-controlled multiplex PCR, was used to amplify TCRbeta CDR3 regions from genomic DNA. Under the source paper's analysis protocol: Nucleated cell counts per sample were estimated from amplification of reference gene primers within the assay. To quantify the absolute abundance of each unique TCRbeta CDR3 rearrangement, sequence reads were collapsed and filtered. For each sample, productive Simpson clonality was calculated as the square root of Simpson's diversity index over productive rearrangements. This is the immuneACCESS table as TCRdb keeps it, with only in-frame sequences that have V and J called. A part of the clones is gone; compared with another copy, unresolved V genes explain less than half, and the rest is unexplained. That table is the source of V, J and clone size, and D and trimming were worked out from the DNA. This sample holds approximately 200,000 clones; 79% were observed only once. About 6.5% of the sample rests with the top ten.

Notes on this clone: The specificity of this receptor is unknown. The record has no base qualities; no much larger clone is one base away.

The paper as a whole reports these results and caveats: The amount of clinical and demographic metadata varied by source and participant and was provided uncurated.

Sequenced material: peripheral blood. This chain is built from TRBV30 and TRBJ1-3, with the D gene too uncertain to name. This receptor was identified in a woman between 40 and 55 years old with COVID-19, enrolled during active disease. The nucleotide sequence reads as follows: TGTGCCTGGAGTTCTGCTGGAAACACCATATATTTT. Translated, it gives CAWSSAGNTIYF.